One sample yielded the 7 T cell receptor beta chains listed below, sequenced in a study of T cell responses to AZD1222 COVID-19 vaccine. Assay: immunoSEQ multiplex PCR; the TCRdb copy retains only in-frame clones and omits some. The repertoire holds some 170,000 clones, 91% seen once, with 1.5% to 2% in the top ten. The material sequenced was peripheral blood, taken 28 days after the second AZD1222 dose. The receptors come from an adult who received the AZD1222 COVID-19 vaccine.

The genes are TRBV7-3 and TRBJ2-7; D gene unclear. Looked up from germline, CDR1 is SGHTA and CDR2 is FQGTGA. The CDR3 spans 12 residues. The V and J ends lost 5 bases and 7 bases respectively, with 12 bases between them. The CDR3 bases are TGTGCCAGCAGCCCCCCCATAGGAGAGCAGTACTTC. Its protein product is CASSPPIGEQYF.

The chain links TRBV6-6 to TRBJ1-1; D is uncertain. V was shortened by 4 bases and J by 4 bases, with 4 bases between the two germline ends. Germline V CDR1 and CDR2: MNHNY, SVGAGI (reference sequence). The CDR3 totals 11 residues. CDR3: CASSSSTEAFF. CDR3 coding DNA: TGTGCCAGCAGTTCATCCACTGAAGCTTTCTTT.

Of note for this clone: Other DNA sequences in the same sample also yield this CDR3. The chain joins TRBV6-5 to TRBJ1-2; 9 bases map to TRBD1. There are 12 residues in the CDR3. V lost 5 bases and J lost 7; bases outside the gene matches: 2. Germline CDR1 is MNHEY and CDR2 is SVGAGI. CDR3 sequence: CASSRTGVGYTF. For the CDR3, the DNA is TGTGCCAGCAGTCGGACAGGGGTTGGCTACACCTTC.

The rearrangement joins TRBV4-1 to TRBJ1-1; weak D call: TRBD1 (5 bases). The CDR3 covers 14 residues. Germline CDR1 reads MGHRA; CDR2 reads YSYEKL. Between the trimmed V and J ends, which lost 0 bases and 4 bases, there was a span of 9 bases. The CDR3 region is CASSQDPGLTEAFF. In nucleotides, the CDR3 is TGCGCCAGCAGCCAAGATCCGGGACTCACTGAAGCTTTCTTT.

The chain's CDR3 is CASSLGANTEAFF. Here the CDR3 DNA reads TGTGCCAGCAGCTTAGGGGCAAACACTGAAGCTTTCTTT. The chain joins TRBV7-3 to TRBJ1-1, with TRBD1 as a possible D gene (5 bases). This CDR3 contains 13 residues. V lost 2 bases, J lost 2 bases, and 6 bases lay in between. Germline V CDR1 and CDR2: SGHTA, FQGTGA. Full variable domain (rest looked up from reference TRBV7-3 and TRBJ1-1): GAGVSQTPSNKVTEKGKYVELRCDPISGHTALYWYRQSLGQGPEFLIYFQGTGAADDSGLPNDRFFAVRPEGSVSTLKIQRTERGDSAVYLCASSLGANTEAFFGQGTRLTVV.

This clone was observed a single time. The same CDR3 arises from other DNA sequences in this sample as well. The V call is TRBV24-1, the J call TRBJ2-3; no clear D gene. Per germline, CDR1 KGHDR and CDR2 SFDVKD. The CDR3 is 13 residues long. V lost 3 bases to trimming and J lost 0 bases, with 3 bases between them. Written as DNA, the CDR3 is TGTGCCACCAGTGATGGGAGCACAGATACGCAGTATTTT. Amino acid sequence: CATSDGSTDTQYF.

The chain is built from TRBV18 and TRBJ2-2; 10 nucleotides align to TRBD1. This CDR3 has 14 amino acids. Per the germline V gene, CDR1 is KGHSH and CDR2 is LQKENI. V lost 3 bases to trimming and J lost 6 bases; unmatched junction nucleotides: 1. CDR3 loop: CASSPGQGAGELFF. CDR3 DNA sequence: TGTGCCAGCTCACCTGGACAGGGGGCCGGGGAGCTGTTTTTT.